These 13 T cell receptor beta chains originate from one sample sequenced in a study of identical twins. TCRdb analysed the 5' RACE reads with MiXCR anew, one entry per CDR3 protein. The sample gives some 570,000 distinct CDR3 sequences, about 22% of which show up once; around 0.48% is in the top ten. Another study also made use of these data, one on yellow fever vaccine responses in identical twins.

Material: CD4+ T cells sorted from blood. These receptors were collected from a woman aged 18-29 years in good health.

CDR3 region: CASSQVSGLAGGHFTGELFF. The CDR3 nucleotides are TGTGCCAGCAGCCAAGTCTCCGGGCTAGCGGGAGGTCATTTCACCGGGGAGCTGTTTTTT. The chain employs TRBV3-1 and TRBJ2-2, with 11 nucleotides matching TRBD2. There are 20 residues in the CDR3. Germline CDR1 LGHDT, CDR2 YNNKEL (reference sequence). V was pared by 1 base and J by 4 bases, with 14 bases of the junction left unmatched.

The chain recombines TRBV7-9 with TRBJ1-4; TRBD1 is a possible D gene (5 bases). This CDR3 is built from 16 residues. The germline CDR1 and CDR2 sequences are SEHNR and FQNEAQ (reference sequence). V was pared by 5 bases and J by 4 bases, with 17 bases between. The CDR3 loop reads CASSPYHGTINEKLFF. CDR3 nucleotide sequence: TGTGCCAGCAGCCCATACCACGGGACGATTAATGAAAAACTGTTTTTT.

J is TRBJ2-1 and V is TRBV7-9, with 8 bases fitting TRBD2. Trimming cost V 6 bases and J 5 bases; bases outside gene matches: 9. The CDR3 runs 15 residues. Per germline, CDR1 SEHNR and CDR2 FQNEAQ (reference sequence). DNA for the CDR3: TGTGCCAGCAGTCCGGGACTAGTTCCCGACAATGAGCAGTTCTTC. It is translated as CASSPGLVPDNEQFF.

J is TRBJ2-2 and V is TRBV7-2; weak D call: TRBD1 (6 bases). From germline, CDR1 is SGHTA and CDR2 FQGNSA. V was clipped by 5 bases and J by 8 bases, with 15 bases between them. The CDR3 has 14 residues. The chain's CDR3 is CASSPVGGQGELFF. The CDR3 bases are TGTGCCAGCAGCCCGGTCGGTGGACAGGGGGAGCTGTTTTTT.

This clonotype was picked up many times. The J gene is TRBJ1-6, the V gene TRBV5-1; 9 nucleotides line up with TRBD1. Germline V gene lookup returns CDR1 SGHRS and CDR2 YFSETQ. CDR3 length: 13 residues. J gave up 14 bases and V 3 bases, and 6 bases lay outside the gene matches. CDR3 DNA sequence: TGCGCCAGCAGCTCGGGGACAGGGATCACCCTCCACTTT. Translating gives CASSSGTGITLHF.

The chain is built from TRBV20-1 and TRBJ2-4; D may be TRBD2 (6 bases). V was trimmed by 1 base and J by 7 bases, leaving 11 bases between them. Germline V gene data show CDR1 as DFQATT and CDR2 as SNEGSKA (reference sequence). The CDR3 sequence is 13 residues long. The CDR3 bases are TGCAGTGCTAGAGGACTAGGGGAGAACATTCAGTACTTC. Protein product: CSARGLGENIQYF.

There are a few counts of this clonotype. The chain couples TRBV7-2 to TRBJ2-2; tentatively, D is TRBD2 (5 bases). The CDR3 spans 16 residues. Trimming took 1 base from V and 4 from J, leaving 13 bases between them. Germline V lookup: CDR1 SGHTA, CDR2 FQGNSA. CDR3 nucleotide sequence: TGTGCCAGCAGCTTAGGGTCGAGCGGACTCACCGGGGAGCTGTTTTTT. It translates to CASSLGSSGLTGELFF.

This clonotype was seen a few times. The chain employs TRBV5-1 and TRBJ2-7; D possibly corresponds to TRBD2 (6 bases). This CDR3 region has 13 residues. The V gene's germline CDR1 is SGHRS and CDR2 YFSETQ. The V gene lost 3 bases and the J gene lost 2 bases, with 9 bases spanning the gap. CDR3 sequence (DNA): TGCGCCAGCAGCTGGGACTCCGCCTACGAGCAGTACTTC. Its translation is CASSWDSAYEQYF.

V gene TRBV6-1 combines with J gene TRBJ2-7; weak D call: TRBD2 (6 bases). Trimming cost V 7 bases and J 3 bases, with 10 bases left between them. CDR3 length: 12 residues. Germline CDR1 MNHNS, CDR2 SASEGT. CDR3: CASKGSGYEQYF. CDR3 in DNA: TGTGCCAGCAAGGGTAGCGGCTACGAGCAGTACTTC.

CDR3 nucleotide sequence: TGCGCCAGCAGCTACGCCGGGACTAGGGGCGCCACCGGGGAGCTGTTTTTT. This translates into CASSYAGTRGATGELFF. This chain links TRBV5-1 with TRBJ2-2, with TRBD2 matching 8 bases. V lost 3 bases and J lost 4; bases outside the gene matches: 11. Germline V CDR1 and CDR2: SGHRS, YFSETQ. The CDR3 has 17 residues.

This clonotype was seen only a few times. This sequence joins TRBV4-1 and TRBJ2-4; D perhaps matches TRBD2 (6 bases). V was trimmed by 3 bases and J by 0 bases, leaving 18 bases between them. Germline CDR1 and CDR2: MGHRA and YSYEKL. There are 18 residues in the CDR3. In DNA form, the CDR3 reads TGCGCCAGCAGCCAGTCGGGTATAGCGGTACTAGCCAAAAACATTCAGTACTTC. Translating gives CASSQSGIAVLAKNIQYF.

The table lists this clonotype with a few counts. The chain combines TRBV6-5 with TRBJ2-7, with D perhaps matching TRBD2 (7 bases). Germline V lookup: CDR1 MNHEY, CDR2 SVGAGI. The CDR3 is 17 amino acids. Trimming left V 2 bases short and J 2 bases short, with 19 bases between. CDR3 region: CASSYQIAGGLAYEQYF. The CDR3 nucleotides read TGTGCCAGCAGTTACCAAATTGCCGGGGGGCTAGCCTACGAGCAGTACTTC.

The chain carries TRBV9 and TRBJ1-5, with D perhaps matching TRBD1 (5 bases). Germline V CDR1 and CDR2: SGDLS, YYNGEE. Trimming removed 3 bases from V and 1 base from J, with 11 bases in between. This CDR3 spans 15 amino acids. CDR3 region: CASSDPRVSNQPQHF. In DNA form, the CDR3 reads TGTGCCAGCAGCGACCCCAGGGTAAGCAATCAGCCCCAGCATTTT.